These T cell receptor beta chains were read from a single sample in a study of cytomegalovirus exposure and HLA in healthy donors. TCRdb keeps only in-frame clones here, not all; method: immunoSEQ multiplex PCR. The table for this sample gives some 130,000 clones. Sequenced sample: PBMCs. Receptor source: a man aged 18 to 30 in good health and CMV-seronegative. CDR3s include the opening cysteine and the closing phenylalanine or tryptophan.

CDR3 length: 14; V gene: TRBV19; J gene: TRBJ2-2; CDR3 protein: CASSIAGGGGELFF
CDR3 length: 15; V gene: TRBV27; J gene: TRBJ1-1; CDR3 protein: CASSLSGSLNTEAFF
CDR3 length: 16; V gene: TRBV11-2; J gene: TRBJ1-4; CDR3 protein: CASSPPRSHENEKLFF
CDR3 length: 11; V gene: TRBV2; J gene: TRBJ2-7; CDR3 protein: CASSTAIEQYF
CDR3 length: 15; V gene: TRBV27; J gene: TRBJ1-1; CDR3 protein: CASSLQISGNAEAFF
CDR3 length: 14; V gene: TRBV6-1; J gene: TRBJ1-2; CDR3 protein: CASFKAADNYGYTF
CDR3 length: 13; V gene: TRBV27; J gene: TRBJ2-7; CDR3 protein: CATRLAGPYEQYF
CDR3 length: 15; V gene: TRBV9; J gene: TRBJ2-7; CDR3 protein: CASSARDSLAGEQYF
CDR3 length: 10; V gene: TRBV19; J gene: TRBJ2-3; CDR3 protein: CASIPRTQYF
CDR3 length: 12; V gene: TRBV2; J gene: TRBJ1-1; CDR3 protein: CASSEDRVAAFF
CDR3 length: 17; V gene: TRBV7-2; J gene: TRBJ2-3; CDR3 protein: CASSLGVAGGYTDTQYF
CDR3 length: 13; V gene: TRBV6-6; J gene: TRBJ2-2; CDR3 protein: CAGSSGTYGELFF
CDR3 length: 14; V gene: TRBV7-2; J gene: TRBJ1-1; CDR3 protein: CASSPGQLNTEAFF
CDR3 length: 14; V gene: TRBV10-3; J gene: TRBJ1-2; CDR3 protein: CAISPRTESYGYTF
CDR3 length: 17; V gene: TRBV5-4; J gene: TRBJ1-6; CDR3 protein: CASSLGVGGQGGSPLHF
CDR3 length: 16; V gene: TRBV4-3; J gene: TRBJ2-1; CDR3 protein: CASSQGGSWQNNEQFF
CDR3 length: 10; V gene: TRBV30; J gene: TRBJ1-1; CDR3 protein: CAWSVVEAFF
CDR3 length: 14; V gene: TRBV9; J gene: TRBJ2-5; CDR3 protein: CASRDGGGQETQYF
CDR3 length: 14; V gene: TRBV19; J gene: TRBJ2-7; CDR3 protein: CASSMRAAGYEQYF
CDR3 length: 12; V gene: TRBV9; J gene: TRBJ2-3; CDR3 protein: CASSADSDTQYF
CDR3 length: 15; V gene: TRBV6-5; J gene: TRBJ2-2; CDR3 protein: CASSYGAPNTGELFF
CDR3 length: 15; V gene: TRBV7-9; J gene: TRBJ1-1; CDR3 protein: CASGKWDRSNTEAFF